What follows is one T cell receptor (beta chain) and its context. Its antigen is still unknown. The sample belongs to a study of OX40 agonist ivuxolimab in advanced cancers. The overall study: The dose-escalation cohort had hepatocellular carcinoma, melanoma, renal cell or head and neck cancer.

Blood specimens came from baseline, cycle 4 day 1, and cycle 7 day 1. Study findings and constraints: In CD8+ T cells, expanded clones were on average more numerous than in CD4+.

The data were produced by immunoSEQ multiplex PCR, yet TCRdb's version contains in-frame clones alone and is incomplete. The sample includes some 72,000 clones, 92% seen only once; the top ten take approximately 3%. Germline CDR1 reads GTSNPN; CDR2 reads SVGIG (reference sequence). There are 13 residues in the CDR3. V was clipped by 4 bases and J by 1 base, with 10 bases between them. The J gene is TRBJ1-1, the V gene TRBV30; unclear D gene. The sequenced sample was CD4+ or CD8+ T cells sorted from blood, obtained in a trial of the OX40 agonist ivuxolimab. The receptor comes from an adult with an advanced solid tumor such as melanoma, head and neck, liver or kidney cancer. The CDR3 loop is CAWTPPANTEAFF. Written as DNA, the CDR3 is TGTGCCTGGACCCCGCCGGCGAACACTGAAGCTTTCTTT.